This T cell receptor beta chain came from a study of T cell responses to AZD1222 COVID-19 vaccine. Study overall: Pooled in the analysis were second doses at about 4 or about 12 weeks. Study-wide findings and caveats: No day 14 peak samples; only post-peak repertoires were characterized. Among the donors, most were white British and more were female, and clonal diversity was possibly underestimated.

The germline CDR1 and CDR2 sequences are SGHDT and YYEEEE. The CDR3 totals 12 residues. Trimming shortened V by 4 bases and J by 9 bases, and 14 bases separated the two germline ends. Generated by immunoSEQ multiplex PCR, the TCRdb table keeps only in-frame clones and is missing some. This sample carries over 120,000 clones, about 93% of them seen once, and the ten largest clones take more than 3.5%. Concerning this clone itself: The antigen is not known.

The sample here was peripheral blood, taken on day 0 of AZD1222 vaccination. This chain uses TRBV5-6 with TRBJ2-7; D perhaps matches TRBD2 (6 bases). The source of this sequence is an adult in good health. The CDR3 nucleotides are TGTGCCAGCAGCCTGCAGGAGGGCGGGCAGTACTTC. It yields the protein CASSLQEGGQYF.